This is a list of T cell receptor beta chains from one sample in a study of control samples from healthy donors and cancer patients. Profiled with immunoSEQ multiplex PCR; TCRdb holds only in-frame clones, not every one. The table lists 50,000 or so clones, 88% of them singletons. Sequenced sample: blood. These receptor sequences come from a man aged 45-60 years in good health. The CDR3 runs from the conserved cysteine through the conserved F or W. The D gene is left open where the match is weak. Only some rows state a clone size, as once, few, many or a class for expanded clones.

TRBD2	TRBV24-1	TRBJ2-3	NA	CATSDLAGADTQYF	TGTGCCACCAGTGATCTAGCGGGAGCAGATACGCAGTATTTT
NA	TRBV10-3	TRBJ1-1	NA	CAINGGSSEAFF	TGTGCCATCAACGGGGGGTCATCTGAAGCTTTCTTT
TRBD2	TRBV5-1	TRBJ2-7	NA	CASSLAAASGSSYEQYF	TGCGCCAGCAGCTTGGCCGCGGCTAGCGGGAGCTCCTACGAGCAGTACTTC
NA	TRBV2	TRBJ2-2	NA	CASSEWVGTGELFF	TGTGCCAGCAGTGAGTGGGTGGGAACCGGGGAGCTGTTTTTT
NA	TRBV25-1	TRBJ1-2	NA	CASSEREFGYTF	TGTGCCAGCAGTGAGAGGGAGTTTGGCTACACCTTC
NA	TRBV4-2	TRBJ1-1	NA	CASSQDRQNTEAFF	TGTGCCAGCAGCCAAGACCGGCAGAACACTGAAGCTTTCTTT
NA	TRBV11-2	TRBJ2-5	NA	CASSSFERKETQYF	TGTGCCAGCAGCTCCTTCGAGCGGAAAGAGACCCAGTACTTC
TRBD2	TRBV2	TRBJ2-3	NA	CASRISGASTDTQYF	TGTGCCAGCAGGATTAGCGGGGCTAGCACAGATACGCAGTATTTT
TRBD1	TRBV28	TRBJ1-4	NA	CASRAQGIDEKLFF	TGTGCCAGCAGAGCACAGGGGATCGATGAAAAACTGTTTTTT
NA	TRBV28	TRBJ2-5	once	CASSPQETQYF	TGTGCCAGCAGTCCCCAAGAGACCCAGTACTTC
NA	TRBV28	TRBJ2-3	NA	CASNPQAGHTDTQYF	TGTGCCAGCAATCCACAAGCGGGACACACAGATACGCAGTATTTT
NA	TRBV5-1	TRBJ1-1	NA	CASSLSDTRGGNTEAFF	TGCGCCAGCAGCTTAAGCGATACGCGCGGAGGGAACACTGAAGCTTTCTTT